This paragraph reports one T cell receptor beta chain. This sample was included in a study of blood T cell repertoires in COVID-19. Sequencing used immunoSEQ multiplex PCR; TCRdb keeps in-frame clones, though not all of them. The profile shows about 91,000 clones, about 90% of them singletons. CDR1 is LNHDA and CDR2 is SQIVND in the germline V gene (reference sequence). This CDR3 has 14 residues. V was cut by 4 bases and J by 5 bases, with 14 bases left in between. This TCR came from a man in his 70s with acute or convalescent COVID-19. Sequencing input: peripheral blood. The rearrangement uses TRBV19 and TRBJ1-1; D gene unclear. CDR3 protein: CASSSHGLVTEAFF. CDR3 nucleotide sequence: TGTGCCAGTAGTAGCCATGGTTTAGTGACTGAAGCTTTCTTT.